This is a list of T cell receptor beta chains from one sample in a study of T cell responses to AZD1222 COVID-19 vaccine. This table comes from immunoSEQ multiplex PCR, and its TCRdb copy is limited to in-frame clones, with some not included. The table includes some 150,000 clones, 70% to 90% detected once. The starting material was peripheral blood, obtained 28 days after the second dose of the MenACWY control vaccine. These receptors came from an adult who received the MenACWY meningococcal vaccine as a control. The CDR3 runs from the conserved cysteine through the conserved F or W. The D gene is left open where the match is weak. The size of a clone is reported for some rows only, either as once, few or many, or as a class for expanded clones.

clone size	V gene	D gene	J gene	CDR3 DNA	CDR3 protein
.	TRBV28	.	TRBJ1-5	TGTGCCAGCAGCCTCCTAACGCCCCAGCATTTT	CASSLLTPQHF
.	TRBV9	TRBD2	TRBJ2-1	TGTGCCAGCAGCCCCGGGAGGGCGGGGTACAATGAGCAGTTCTTC	CASSPGRAGYNEQFF
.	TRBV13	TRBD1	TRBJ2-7	TGTGCCAGCAGCTCCCTGACAGGGGGCGTAGCCTACGAGCAGTACTTC	CASSSLTGGVAYEQYF
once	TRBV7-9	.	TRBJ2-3	TGTGCCAGCATCTCATTAAGGGCAGACACAGATACGCAGTATTTT	CASISLRADTDTQYF
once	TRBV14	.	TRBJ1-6	TGTGCCAGCAGCACGATCCGGGGCGGGTCACCCCTCCACTTT	CASSTIRGGSPLHF
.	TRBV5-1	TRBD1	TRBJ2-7	TGCGCCAGCAGACGGGACAGGAATTACGAGCAGTACTTC	CASRRDRNYEQYF
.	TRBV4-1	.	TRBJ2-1	TGCGCCAGCAGCCAAGAGGTCCTAGTGTCCTACAATGAGCAGTTCTTC	CASSQEVLVSYNEQFF
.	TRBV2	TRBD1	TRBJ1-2	TGTGCCAGCACCGAGGCAGGGGGCCTCAGGGGCTACACCTTC	CASTEAGGLRGYTF
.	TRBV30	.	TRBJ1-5	TGTGCCTGGAGTGTCAGGGGACTACGGCAGCCCCAGCATTTT	CAWSVRGLRQPQHF
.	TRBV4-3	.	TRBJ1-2	TGCGCCAGCAGCCGGAACAACTATGGCTACACCTTC	CASSRNNYGYTF
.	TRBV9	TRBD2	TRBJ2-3	TGTGCCAGCAGCTTTCTAGCGGGGGGTGTAAATACGCAGTATTTT	CASSFLAGGVNTQYF
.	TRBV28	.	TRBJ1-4	TGTGCCAGCAGTTTATTACGAGAAAAACTGTTTTTT	CASSLLREKLFF
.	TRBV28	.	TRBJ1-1	TGTGCCAGCAGTTTTAAACAGAAAGCTTTCTTT	CASSFKQKAFF
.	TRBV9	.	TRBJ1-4	TGTGCCAGCAGCGTAGAACCGAGAACTAAACTGTTTTTT	CASSVEPRTKLFF
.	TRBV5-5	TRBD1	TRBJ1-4	TGTGCCAGCAGCTTGGAATGGACAGGGTTTGGTAATGAAAAACTGTTTTTT	CASSLEWTGFGNEKLFF
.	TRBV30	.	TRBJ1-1	TGTGCCTGGAGTCCAGGATTGGGTAAAATGAACACTGAAGCTTTCTTT	CAWSPGLGKMNTEAFF
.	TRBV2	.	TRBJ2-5	TGTGCCAGCTCCCAGGGGCCCTCCCAAGAGACCCAGTACTTC	CASSQGPSQETQYF
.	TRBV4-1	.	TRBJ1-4	TGCGCCAGCAGCCAAGGAGGGGCCTTTGAAAAACTGTTTTTT	CASSQGGAFEKLFF
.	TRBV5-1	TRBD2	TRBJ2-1	TGCGCCAGCAGCTTGTGGAGCGGGGACAATGAGCAGTTCTTC	CASSLWSGDNEQFF
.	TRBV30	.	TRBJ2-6	TGTGCCTGGAGATTTGAAGCTCTGGGGGCCAACGTCCTGACTTTC	CAWRFEALGANVLTF
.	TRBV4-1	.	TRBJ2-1	TGCGCCAGCAGCCAAGATCAGGGGGGCTACAATGAGCAGTTCTTC	CASSQDQGGYNEQFF
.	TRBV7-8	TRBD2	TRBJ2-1	TGTGCCAGCAGCCGGAAGCGGGAGCCCGCCTACAATGAGCAGTTCTTC	CASSRKREPAYNEQFF
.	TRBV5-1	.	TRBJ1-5	TGCGCCAGCAGCTTGTTGCCAGGAGTCAATCAGCCCCAGCATTTT	CASSLLPGVNQPQHF
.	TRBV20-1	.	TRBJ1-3	TGCAGTGCTAGAGGGAGAAACACCATATATTTT	CSARGRNTIYF
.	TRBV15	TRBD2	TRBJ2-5	TGTGCCACCAGCAGAGATCGGGTAGCGGGAGAAGAGACCCAGTACTTC	CATSRDRVAGEETQYF
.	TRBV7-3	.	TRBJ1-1	TGTGCCAGCAGCTTTAAAGCGTCCACTGAAGCTTTCTTT	CASSFKASTEAFF
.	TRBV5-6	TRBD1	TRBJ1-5	TGTGCCAGCAGCCCCAACAGGGGCGGGGGGCCCCAGCATTTT	CASSPNRGGGPQHF
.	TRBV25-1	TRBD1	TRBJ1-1	TGTGCCAGCGCTCCACAGGGGAGCACTGAAGCTTTCTTT	CASAPQGSTEAFF
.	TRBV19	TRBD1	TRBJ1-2	TGTGCCAGTAGTATTTCGACAGGGGGCTATGGCTACACCTTC	CASSISTGGYGYTF
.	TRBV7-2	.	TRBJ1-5	TGTGCCAGCAGCTCGGGACGGGGATTTGACAATCAGCCCCAGCATTTT	CASSSGRGFDNQPQHF
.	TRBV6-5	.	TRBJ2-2	TGTGCCAGCGGACCGGGGGGCAGGGGGTCCGGGGAGCTGTTTTTT	CASGPGGRGSGELFF